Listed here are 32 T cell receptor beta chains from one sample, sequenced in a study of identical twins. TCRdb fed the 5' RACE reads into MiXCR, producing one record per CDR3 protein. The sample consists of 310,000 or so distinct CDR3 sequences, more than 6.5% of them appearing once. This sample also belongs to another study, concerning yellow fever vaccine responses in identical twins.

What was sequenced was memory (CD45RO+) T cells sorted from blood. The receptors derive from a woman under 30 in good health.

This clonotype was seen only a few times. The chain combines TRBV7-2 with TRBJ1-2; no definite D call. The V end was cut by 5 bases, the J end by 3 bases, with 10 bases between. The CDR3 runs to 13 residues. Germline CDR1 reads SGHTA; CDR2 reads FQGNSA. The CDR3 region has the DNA TGTGCCAGCAGCAGGGCGAAAGACTATGGCTACACCTTC. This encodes CASSRAKDYGYTF.

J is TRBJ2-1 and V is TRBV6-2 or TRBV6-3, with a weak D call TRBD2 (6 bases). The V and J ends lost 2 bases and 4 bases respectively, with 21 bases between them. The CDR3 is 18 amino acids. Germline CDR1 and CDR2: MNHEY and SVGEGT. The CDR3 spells CASSYGIAADGPYNEQFF. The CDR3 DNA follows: TGTGCCAGCAGTTACGGAATAGCGGCGGACGGCCCTTACAATGAGCAGTTCTTC.

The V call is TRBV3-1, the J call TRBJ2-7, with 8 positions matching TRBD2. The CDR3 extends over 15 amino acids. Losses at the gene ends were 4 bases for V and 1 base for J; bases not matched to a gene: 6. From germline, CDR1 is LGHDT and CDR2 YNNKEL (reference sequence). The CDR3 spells CASSPGTSGSYEQYV. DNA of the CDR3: TGTGCCAGCAGCCCCGGAACTAGCGGTTCCTACGAGCAGTACGTC.

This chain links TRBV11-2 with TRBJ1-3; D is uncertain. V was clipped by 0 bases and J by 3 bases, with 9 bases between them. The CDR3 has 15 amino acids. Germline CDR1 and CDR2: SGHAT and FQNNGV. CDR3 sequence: CASSLETRVGNTIYF. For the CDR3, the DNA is TGTGCCAGCAGCTTAGAGACCCGAGTTGGAAACACCATATATTTT. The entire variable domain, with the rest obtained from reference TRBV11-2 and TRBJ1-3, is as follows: EAGVAQSPRYKIIEKRQSVAFWCNPISGHATLYWYQQILGQGPKLLIQFQNNGVVDDSQLPKDRFSAERLKGVDSTLKIQPAKLEDSAVYLCASSLETRVGNTIYFGEGSWLTVV.

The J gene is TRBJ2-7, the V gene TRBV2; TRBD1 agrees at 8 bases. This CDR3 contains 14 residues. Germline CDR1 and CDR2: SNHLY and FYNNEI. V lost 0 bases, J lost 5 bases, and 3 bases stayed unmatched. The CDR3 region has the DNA TGTGCCAGCAGTGAAGCTGGACAGGGCCACGAGCAGTACTTC. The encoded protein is CASSEAGQGHEQYF. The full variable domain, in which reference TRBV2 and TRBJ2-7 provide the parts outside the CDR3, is EPEVTQTPSHQVTQMGQEVILRCVPISNHLYFYWYRQILGQKVEFLVSFYNNEISEKSEIFDDQFSVERPDGSNFTLKIRSTKLEDSAMYFCASSEAGQGHEQYFGPGTRLTVT.

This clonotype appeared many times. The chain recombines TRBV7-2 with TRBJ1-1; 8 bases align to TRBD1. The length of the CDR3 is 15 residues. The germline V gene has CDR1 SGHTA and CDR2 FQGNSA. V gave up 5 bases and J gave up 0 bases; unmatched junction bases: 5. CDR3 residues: CASSPGTGMNTEAFF. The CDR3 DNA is TGTGCCAGCAGCCCGGGGACAGGAATGAACACTGAAGCTTTCTTT.

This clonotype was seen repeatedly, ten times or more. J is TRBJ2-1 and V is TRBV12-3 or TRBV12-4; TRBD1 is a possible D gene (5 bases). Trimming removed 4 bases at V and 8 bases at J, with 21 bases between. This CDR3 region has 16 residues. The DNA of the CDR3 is TGTGCCAGCAGTTCTCAGGGTTTTATTAAGTACGATGAGCAGTTCTTC. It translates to CASSSQGFIKYDEQFF.

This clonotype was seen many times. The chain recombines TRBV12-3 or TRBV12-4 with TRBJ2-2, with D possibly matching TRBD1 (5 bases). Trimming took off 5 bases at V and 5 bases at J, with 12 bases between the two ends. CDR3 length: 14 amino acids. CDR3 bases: TGTGCCAGCAGTATCAGACAGAATACCGGGGAGCTGTTTTTT. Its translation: CASSIRQNTGELFF.

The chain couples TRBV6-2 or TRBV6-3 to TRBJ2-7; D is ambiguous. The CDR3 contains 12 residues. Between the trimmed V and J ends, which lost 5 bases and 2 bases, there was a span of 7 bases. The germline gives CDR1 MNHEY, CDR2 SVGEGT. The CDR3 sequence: CASSGITYEQYF. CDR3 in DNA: TGTGCCAGCAGTGGGATTACCTACGAGCAGTACTTC.

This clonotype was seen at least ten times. The CDR3 nucleotides read TGCGCCAGCAGACTAGCGGGAGTCCCCACAGATACGCAGTATTTT. Translating gives CASRLAGVPTDTQYF. The chain combines TRBV5-1 with TRBJ2-3, with 11 bases that match TRBD2. V was clipped by 5 bases and J by 2 bases; unmatched bases: 4. The CDR3 sequence is 15 residues long. From germline, CDR1 is SGHRS and CDR2 YFSETQ.

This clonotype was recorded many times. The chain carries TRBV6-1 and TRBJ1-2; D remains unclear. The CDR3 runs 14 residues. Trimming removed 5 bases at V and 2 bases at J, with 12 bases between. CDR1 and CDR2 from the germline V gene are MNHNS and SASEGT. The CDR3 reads CASSQEWLNYGYTF. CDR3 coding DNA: TGTGCCAGCAGTCAAGAATGGTTAAACTATGGCTACACCTTC.

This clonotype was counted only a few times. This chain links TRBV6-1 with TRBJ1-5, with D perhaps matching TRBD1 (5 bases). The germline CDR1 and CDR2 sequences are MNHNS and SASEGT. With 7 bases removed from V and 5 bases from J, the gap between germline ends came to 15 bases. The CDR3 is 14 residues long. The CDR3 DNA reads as TGTGCCAGCATGCTTCAGGGATTTGATCAGCCCCAGCATTTT. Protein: CASMLQGFDQPQHF.

The CDR3: CASSSTGTGGNQPQHF. The CDR3 nucleotides read TGTGCCAGCAGTTCTACCGGGACGGGAGGGAATCAGCCCCAGCATTTT. The gene calls are TRBV6-5 and TRBJ1-5; perhaps TRBD1 as D (5 bases). Germline assignment: CDR1 MNHEY and CDR2 SVGAGI. This CDR3 has 16 residues. The V end lost 4 bases, the J end lost 4 bases, and 17 bases lay between the germline ends.

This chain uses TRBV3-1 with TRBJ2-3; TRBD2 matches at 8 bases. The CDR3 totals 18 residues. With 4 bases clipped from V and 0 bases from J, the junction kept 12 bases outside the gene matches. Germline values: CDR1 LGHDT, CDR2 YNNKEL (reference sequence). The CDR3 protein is CASSPGVAGTWSTDTQYF. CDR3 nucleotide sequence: TGTGCCAGCAGCCCCGGGGTAGCGGGGACTTGGAGCACAGATACGCAGTATTTT.

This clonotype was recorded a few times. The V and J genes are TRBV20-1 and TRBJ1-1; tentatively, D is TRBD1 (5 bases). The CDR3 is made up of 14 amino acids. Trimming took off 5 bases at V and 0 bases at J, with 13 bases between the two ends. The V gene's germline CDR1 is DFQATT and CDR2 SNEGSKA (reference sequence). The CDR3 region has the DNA TGCAGTGCTCCACCGGACACCTTGAACACTGAAGCTTTCTTT. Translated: CSAPPDTLNTEAFF.

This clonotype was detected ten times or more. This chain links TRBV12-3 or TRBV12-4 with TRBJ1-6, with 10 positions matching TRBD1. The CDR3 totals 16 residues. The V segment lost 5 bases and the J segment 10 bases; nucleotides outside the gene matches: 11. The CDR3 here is CASSRDRGRGWSPLHF. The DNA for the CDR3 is TGTGCCAGCAGTCGGGACAGGGGACGTGGTTGGTCACCCCTCCACTTT.

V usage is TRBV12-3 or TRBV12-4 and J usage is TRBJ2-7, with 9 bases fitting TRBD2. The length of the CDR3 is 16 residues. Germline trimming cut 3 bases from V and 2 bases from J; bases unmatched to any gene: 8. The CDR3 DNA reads TGTGCCAGCAGTTTGAGTTCCCTAGCGGGGACCTACGAGCAGTACTTC. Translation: CASSLSSLAGTYEQYF.

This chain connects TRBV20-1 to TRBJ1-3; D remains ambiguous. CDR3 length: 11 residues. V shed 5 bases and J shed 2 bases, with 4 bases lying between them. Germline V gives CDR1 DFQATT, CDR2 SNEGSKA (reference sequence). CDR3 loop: CSAGPGNTIYF. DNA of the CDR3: TGCAGTGCTGGACCTGGAAACACCATATATTTT.

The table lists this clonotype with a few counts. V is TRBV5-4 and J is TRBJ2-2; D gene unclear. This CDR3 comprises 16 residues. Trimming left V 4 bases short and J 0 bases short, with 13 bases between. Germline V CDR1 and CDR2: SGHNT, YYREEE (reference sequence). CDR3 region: CASSPGRSANTGELFF. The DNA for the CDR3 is TGTGCCAGCAGCCCAGGCCGGAGCGCGAACACCGGGGAGCTGTTTTTT. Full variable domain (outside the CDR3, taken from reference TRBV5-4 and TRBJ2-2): ETGVTQSPTHLIKTRGQQVTLRCSSQSGHNTVSWYQQALGQGPQFIFQYYREEENGRGNFPPRFSGLQFPNYSSELNVNALELDDSALYLCASSPGRSANTGELFFGEGSRLTVL.

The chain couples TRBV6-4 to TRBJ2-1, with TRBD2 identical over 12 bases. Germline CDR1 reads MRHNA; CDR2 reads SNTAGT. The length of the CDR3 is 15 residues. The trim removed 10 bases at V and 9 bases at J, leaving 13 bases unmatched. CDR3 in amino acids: CATTYRPSGRGEQFF. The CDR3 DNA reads TGTGCCACCACCTACAGACCTAGCGGGAGGGGTGAGCAGTTCTTC.

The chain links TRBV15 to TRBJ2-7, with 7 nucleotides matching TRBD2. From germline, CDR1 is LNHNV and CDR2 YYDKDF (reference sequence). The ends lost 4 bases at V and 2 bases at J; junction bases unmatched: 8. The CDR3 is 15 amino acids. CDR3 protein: CATSTGSGVPYEQYF. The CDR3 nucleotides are TGTGCCACCAGCACGGGAAGCGGGGTGCCCTACGAGCAGTACTTC.

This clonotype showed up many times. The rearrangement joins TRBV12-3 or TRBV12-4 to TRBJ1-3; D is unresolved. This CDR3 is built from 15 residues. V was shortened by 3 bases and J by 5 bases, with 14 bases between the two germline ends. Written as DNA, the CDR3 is TGTGCCAGCAGTTTCCGATGGACGGCTCGAAACACCATATATTTT. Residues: CASSFRWTARNTIYF.

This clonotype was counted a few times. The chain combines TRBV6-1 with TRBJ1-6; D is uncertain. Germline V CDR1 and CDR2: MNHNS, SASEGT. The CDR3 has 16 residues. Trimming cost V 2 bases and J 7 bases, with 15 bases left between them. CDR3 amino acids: CASSENPGPGNSPLHF. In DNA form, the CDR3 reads TGTGCCAGCAGTGAAAACCCCGGGCCTGGGAATTCACCCCTCCACTTT.

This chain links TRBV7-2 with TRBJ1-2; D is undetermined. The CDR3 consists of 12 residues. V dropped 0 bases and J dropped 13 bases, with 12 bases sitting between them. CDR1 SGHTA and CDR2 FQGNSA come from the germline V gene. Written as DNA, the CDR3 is TGTGCCAGCAGCTTAGCGCAGGCATCCCGCACCTTC. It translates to CASSLAQASRTF.

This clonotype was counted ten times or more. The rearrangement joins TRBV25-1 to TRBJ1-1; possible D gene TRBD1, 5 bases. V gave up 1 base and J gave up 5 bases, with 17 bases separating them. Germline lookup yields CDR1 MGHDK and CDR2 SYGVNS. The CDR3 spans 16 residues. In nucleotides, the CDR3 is TGTGCCAGCAGTGAATCTGCTGTGTTTAGGGGAACTGAAGCTTTCTTT. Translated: CASSESAVFRGTEAFF. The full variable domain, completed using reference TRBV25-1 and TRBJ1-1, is EADIYQTPRYLVIGTGKKITLECSQTMGHDKMYWYQQDPGMELHLIHYSYGVNSTEKGDLSSESTVSRIRTEHFPLTLESARPSHTSQYLCASSESAVFRGTEAFFGQGTRLTVV.

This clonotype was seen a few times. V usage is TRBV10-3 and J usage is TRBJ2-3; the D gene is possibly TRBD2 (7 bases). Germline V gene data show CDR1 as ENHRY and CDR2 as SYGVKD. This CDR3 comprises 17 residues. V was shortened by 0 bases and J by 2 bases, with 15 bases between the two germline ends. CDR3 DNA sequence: TGTGCCATCAGTGAGTCGACTGGGGGGGGCGCCACAGATACGCAGTATTTT. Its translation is CAISESTGGGATDTQYF.

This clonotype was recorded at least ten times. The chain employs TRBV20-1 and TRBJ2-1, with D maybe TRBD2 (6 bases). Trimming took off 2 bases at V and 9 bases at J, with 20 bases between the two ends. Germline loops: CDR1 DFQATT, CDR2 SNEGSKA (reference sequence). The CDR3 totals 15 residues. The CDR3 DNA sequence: TGCAGTGCTAGAAGGACGGGAGTATGGGCTAGTGAGCAGTTCTTC. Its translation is CSARRTGVWASEQFF.

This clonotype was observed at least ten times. The CDR3 DNA follows: TGCAGTGCTAGTAGGGTCGGGGAGCTGTTTTTT. Its protein product is CSASRVGELFF. This rearrangement joins TRBV20-1 to TRBJ2-2; the D is unclear. V lost 3 bases and J 7 bases, leaving 6 bases between the germline ends. Germline V gene sequence: CDR1 DFQATT, CDR2 SNEGSKA (reference sequence). This CDR3 has 11 amino acids.

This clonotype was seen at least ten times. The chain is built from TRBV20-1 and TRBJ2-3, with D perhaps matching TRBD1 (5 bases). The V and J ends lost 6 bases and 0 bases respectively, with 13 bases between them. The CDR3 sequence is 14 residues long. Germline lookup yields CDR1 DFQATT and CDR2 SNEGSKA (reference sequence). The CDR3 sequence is CSASDISSTDTQYF. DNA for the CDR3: TGCAGTGCCTCGGACATTTCTAGCACAGATACGCAGTATTTT.

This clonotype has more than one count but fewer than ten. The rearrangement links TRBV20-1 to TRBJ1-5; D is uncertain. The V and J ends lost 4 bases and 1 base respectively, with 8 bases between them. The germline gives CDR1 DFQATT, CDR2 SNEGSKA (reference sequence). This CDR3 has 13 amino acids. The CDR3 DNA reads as TGCAGTGCTATAATTGGGAGCAATCAGCCCCAGCATTTT. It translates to CSAIIGSNQPQHF.

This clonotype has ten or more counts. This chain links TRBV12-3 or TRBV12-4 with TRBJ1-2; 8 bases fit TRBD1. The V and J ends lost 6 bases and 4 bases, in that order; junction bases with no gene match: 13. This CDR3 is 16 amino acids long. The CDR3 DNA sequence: TGTGCCAGCAGAAGAAACCAGGGGGCGTGGGGCTATGGCTACACCTTC. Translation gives CASRRNQGAWGYGYTF.

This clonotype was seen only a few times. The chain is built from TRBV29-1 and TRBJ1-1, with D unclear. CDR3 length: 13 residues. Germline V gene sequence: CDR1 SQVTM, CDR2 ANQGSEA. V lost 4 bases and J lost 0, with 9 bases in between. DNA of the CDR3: TGCAGCGTTGTTGGTCAGGTGAACACTGAAGCTTTCTTT. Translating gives CSVVGQVNTEAFF. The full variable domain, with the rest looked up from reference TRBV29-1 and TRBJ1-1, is SAVISQKPSRDICQRGTSLTIQCQVDSQVTMMFWYRQQPGQSLTLIATANQGSEATYESGFVIDKFPISRPNLTFSTLTVSNMSPEDSSIYLCSVVGQVNTEAFFGQGTRLTVV.